These 8 T cell receptor beta chains share one sample of origin, sequenced in a study of OX40 agonist ivuxolimab in advanced cancers. This table comes from immunoSEQ multiplex PCR, and its TCRdb copy is limited to in-frame clones, with some not included. There are roughly 120,000 clones in the sample; just under 95% occur only once, and 0.8% to 1% lies in the top ten. Specimen: CD4+ or CD8+ T cells sorted from blood, collected in a trial of the OX40 agonist ivuxolimab. The receptors were gathered from an adult with an advanced solid tumor such as melanoma, head and neck, liver or kidney cancer.

V is TRBV5-1 and J is TRBJ1-1; unclear D gene. Trimming took off 0 bases at V and 7 bases at J, with 7 bases between the two ends. The germline gives CDR1 SGHRS, CDR2 YFSETQ. CDR3 length equals 12 residues. CDR3: CASSLAIGEAFF. The CDR3 DNA sequence: TGCGCCAGCAGCTTGGCGATAGGTGAAGCTTTCTTT.

The gene calls are TRBV12-1 and TRBJ1-4; whether TRBD1, the table's D call, matches the DNA was not checked. TRBV12-1 constitutes a pseudogene. This CDR3 has 19 residues. Here the CDR3 DNA reads TGTGCCAGTTCTGGAGGCGCGGGACAGGGGGTTAAGTATGGTGAAAAACTGTTTTTT. Translated: CASSGGAGQGVKYGEKLFF.

This clone was picked up a small number of times. V usage is TRBV30 and J usage is TRBJ1-2, with 7 bases matching TRBD1. Trimming took 1 base from V and 4 from J; bases not matched to a gene: 3. Germline-derived CDR1 and CDR2 are GTSNPN and SVGIG (reference sequence). The CDR3 length is 13 residues. This CDR3 reads CAWSGDSSYGYTF. The CDR3 nucleotides are TGTGCCTGGAGTGGGGACAGTTCCTATGGCTACACCTTC.

The rearrangement uses TRBV6-5 and TRBJ2-2; no firm D call. Germline CDR1 is MNHEY and CDR2 is SVGAGI. With 2 bases removed from V and 6 bases from J, the gap between germline ends came to 4 bases. There are 12 residues in the CDR3. The CDR3 DNA is TGTGCCAGCAGTTACATCTCCGGGGAGCTGTTTTTT. Its translation: CASSYISGELFF.

V usage is TRBV4-3 and J usage is TRBJ2-3; TRBD2 matches 9 bases. Germline CDR1 reads LGHNA; CDR2 reads YSLEER. Germline trimming cut 0 bases from V and 7 bases from J; bases unmatched to any gene: 8. CDR3 length equals 16 residues. The CDR3 is CASSQDMAGGTNTQYF. The CDR3 bases are TGCGCCAGCAGCCAAGATATGGCGGGAGGGACAAATACGCAGTATTTT.

This clone appeared a single time. The genes are TRBV2 and TRBJ1-2, with D unclear. The CDR3 loop spans 12 amino acids. Germline CDR1 reads SNHLY; CDR2 reads FYNNEI. Trimming stripped 3 bases from V and 9 bases from J, with 11 bases between. CDR3 in amino acids: CASSEVQASYTF. The CDR3 region has the DNA TGTGCCAGCAGTGAGGTTCAGGCGAGCTACACCTTC.

The chain combines TRBV11-3 with TRBJ1-2, with D possibly being TRBD1 (5 bases). The V end lost 1 base, the J end lost 0 bases, and 15 bases lay between the germline ends. The V gene's germline CDR1 is SGHNT and CDR2 YENEEA. The CDR3 totals 17 residues. CDR3 sequence: CASSLGVGDGANYGYTF. CDR3 in DNA: TGTGCCAGCAGCTTAGGTGTAGGGGACGGTGCTAACTATGGCTACACCTTC.

This clone has only one observation. The rearrangement joins TRBV7-9 to TRBJ2-5; a possible D gene is TRBD1 (8 bases). The CDR3 runs to 16 residues. Trimming left V 3 bases short and J 2 bases short, with 16 bases between. CDR1 and CDR2 from the germline V gene are SEHNR and FQNEAQ (reference sequence). The CDR3: CASSLDREGKQETQYF. The CDR3 DNA follows: TGTGCCAGCAGCTTGGACAGGGAGGGGAAACAAGAGACCCAGTACTTC.